This entry lists 14 T cell receptor beta chains sequenced from one sample in a study of T cells in Graves' hyperthyroidism and ophthalmopathy. RNA transcripts were the template for amplifying TCR beta CDR3 regions. TCR CDR3 underwent first-round RT-PCR with the HTBI primer set. TCRdb re-derived calls from the multiplex PCR reads in MiXCR, one entry per CDR3 protein. The repertoire includes 500,000 to 700,000 distinct CDR3 sequences, over 15% of them detected once, and roughly 18% sits in the top ten. Material: blood. The source of these receptors is a woman aged 18-30 years with Graves' hyperthyroidism.

This clonotype showed up just once. V and J are TRBV29-1 and TRBJ1-4; D is undetermined. CDR3 size: 12 residues. CDR1 is SQVTM, CDR2 ANQGSEA, per germline. V was pared by 5 bases and J by 5 bases, with 9 bases between. CDR3 coding DNA: TGCAGCGTTTCAACCGAGAATGAAAAACTGTTTTTT. The encoded protein is CSVSTENEKLFF.

This clonotype was counted ten times or more. The rearrangement uses TRBV12-3 or TRBV12-4 and TRBJ1-3; no clear D. V was cut by 10 bases and J by 4 bases, with 17 bases left in between. This CDR3 spans 14 amino acids. The CDR3, as DNA: TGTGCCACCCTTAAAAGCGGTGGCGGAAACACCATATATTTT. Residues: CATLKSGGGNTIYF.

This sequence joins TRBV7-8 and TRBJ1-5, with a weak D call TRBD1 (6 bases). V lost 6 bases and J 0 bases, leaving 12 bases between the germline ends. Germline V gene sequence: CDR1 SGHVS, CDR2 FQNEAQ. There are 15 residues in the CDR3. As DNA, the CDR3 is TGTGCCAGCAGTTCTAACAGGGTTAGCAATCAGCCCCAGCATTTT. It specifies CASSSNRVSNQPQHF. Full variable domain (outside the CDR3, taken from reference TRBV7-8 and TRBJ1-5): GAGVSQSPRYKVAKRGQDVALRCDPISGHVSLFWYQQALGQGPEFLTYFQNEAQLDKSGLPSDRFFAERPEGSVSTLKIQRTQQEDSAVYLCASSSNRVSNQPQHFGDGTRLSIL.

This chain uses TRBV7-3 with TRBJ1-1, with a weak D call TRBD1 (6 bases). V shed 2 bases and J shed 9 bases, with 13 bases lying between them. CDR3 length: 13 amino acids. CDR1 SGHTA and CDR2 FQGTGA come from the germline V gene. The chain's CDR3 is CASSLGGQAKAFF. CDR3 DNA sequence: TGTGCCAGCAGCTTAGGGGGCCAGGCTAAAGCTTTCTTT.

This clonotype was seen at least ten times. V gene TRBV30 combines with J gene TRBJ1-1; D unresolved. Per germline, CDR1 GTSNPN and CDR2 SVGIG (reference sequence). V was shortened by 2 bases and J by 0 bases, with 7 bases between the two germline ends. CDR3 length: 13 residues. In DNA form, the CDR3 reads TGTGCCTGGAGTCTTATTATGAACACTGAAGCTTTCTTT. This gives the protein CAWSLIMNTEAFF.

The chain employs TRBV2 and TRBJ2-2; 9 bases are a match to TRBD2. The CDR3 consists of 14 residues. The V gene end was trimmed by 5 bases and the J gene end by 6 bases; junction bases not matched to a gene: 4. Germline assignment: CDR1 SNHLY and CDR2 FYNNEI. This CDR3 reads CASSSGGRAGELFF. The CDR3 region has the DNA TGTGCCAGCAGTAGCGGGGGGCGGGCCGGGGAGCTGTTTTTT. The whole variable domain, filled in from reference TRBV2 and TRBJ2-2, reads EPEVTQTPSHQVTQMGQEVILRCVPISNHLYFYWYRQILGQKVEFLVSFYNNEISEKSEIFDDQFSVERPDGSNFTLKIRSTKLEDSAMYFCASSSGGRAGELFFGEGSRLTVL.

The chain carries TRBV4-1 and TRBJ2-1; perhaps TRBD1 as D (6 bases). There are 13 residues in the CDR3. The ends were cut back, 5 bases at V and 5 bases at J, with 10 bases in the middle. Germline V lookup: CDR1 MGHRA, CDR2 YSYEKL. In DNA, the CDR3 is TGCGCCAGCAGCAAAAGGACAGACAATGAGCAGTTCTTC. It specifies CASSKRTDNEQFF.

The chain joins TRBV7-6 to TRBJ2-7; D uncertain. V was cut by 1 base and J by 2 bases, with 15 bases left in between. CDR3 length: 16 residues. Germline V gene lookup returns CDR1 SGHVS and CDR2 FNYEAQ. The CDR3 is CASSLVRSGSTYEQYF. The CDR3 DNA sequence: TGTGCCAGCAGCTTAGTTCGATCGGGTTCCACCTACGAGCAGTACTTC. Using reference TRBV7-6 and TRBJ2-7 for the parts outside the CDR3, the full variable domain is GAGVSQSPRYKVTKRGQDVALRCDPISGHVSLYWYRQALGQGPEFLTYFNYEAQQDKSGLPNDRFSAERPEGSISTLTIQRTEQRDSAMYRCASSLVRSGSTYEQYFGPGTRLTVT.

This clonotype has ten or more counts. The gene calls are TRBV2 and TRBJ1-6; TRBD1 matches 8 bases. The CDR3 contains 15 residues. Looked up from germline, CDR1 is SNHLY and CDR2 is FYNNEI. J gave up 9 bases and V 5 bases, and 9 bases lay outside the gene matches. CDR3 DNA sequence: TGTGCCAGCAGTTTACAGGGGGGGAATAGTTCACCCCTCCACTTT. Translation: CASSLQGGNSSPLHF.

On this clonotype itself: At one end, the junction sequence differs from germline, possibly due to a read error. The J gene is TRBJ1-6, the V gene TRBV27; D might be TRBD1 (5 bases). Germline CDR1 and CDR2: MNHEY and SMNVEV (reference sequence). The CDR3 sequence is 15 residues long. CDR3 region: CASSLSPGTGSPPHF. The CDR3, as DNA: TGTGCCAGCAGTTTATCTCCAGGGACGGGATCACCCCCCCACTTT.

The chain employs TRBV30 and TRBJ2-7; D remains unclear. V shed 3 bases and J shed 0 bases, with 12 bases lying between them. There are 14 residues in the CDR3. Germline V gives CDR1 GTSNPN, CDR2 SVGIG (reference sequence). CDR3 DNA sequence: TGTGCCTGGAGCGCCCAGATGAGCTCCTACGAGCAGTACTTC. This gives the protein CAWSAQMSSYEQYF.

This chain joins TRBV30 and TRBJ2-7; perhaps TRBD1 as D (5 bases). Trimming shortened V by 3 bases and J by 0 bases, and 15 bases separated the two germline ends. Germline V gives CDR1 GTSNPN, CDR2 SVGIG (reference sequence). The CDR3 has 15 amino acids. CDR3 amino acids: CAWRKPDTVSYEQYF. The CDR3 nucleotides are TGTGCCTGGAGAAAACCGGACACTGTCTCCTACGAGCAGTACTTC.

In its sample, this clonotype was seen many times. This sequence joins TRBV24-1 and TRBJ2-1; D not certain. V gave up 3 bases and J gave up 8 bases, with 13 bases separating them. This CDR3 spans 14 amino acids. Germline values: CDR1 KGHDR, CDR2 SFDVKD. CDR3 residues: CATSDVRATDEQFF. CDR3 nucleotide sequence: TGTGCCACCAGTGATGTCAGAGCCACCGATGAGCAGTTCTTC.

This chain joins TRBV12-3 or TRBV12-4 and TRBJ2-2, with 7 positions matching TRBD1. The CDR3 consists of 13 residues. The V and J ends lost 6 bases and 7 bases, in that order; junction bases with no gene match: 5. In DNA, the CDR3 is TGTGCCAGCAGCTCTACAGGGGACGGGGAGCTGTTTTTT. This codes for CASSSTGDGELFF.